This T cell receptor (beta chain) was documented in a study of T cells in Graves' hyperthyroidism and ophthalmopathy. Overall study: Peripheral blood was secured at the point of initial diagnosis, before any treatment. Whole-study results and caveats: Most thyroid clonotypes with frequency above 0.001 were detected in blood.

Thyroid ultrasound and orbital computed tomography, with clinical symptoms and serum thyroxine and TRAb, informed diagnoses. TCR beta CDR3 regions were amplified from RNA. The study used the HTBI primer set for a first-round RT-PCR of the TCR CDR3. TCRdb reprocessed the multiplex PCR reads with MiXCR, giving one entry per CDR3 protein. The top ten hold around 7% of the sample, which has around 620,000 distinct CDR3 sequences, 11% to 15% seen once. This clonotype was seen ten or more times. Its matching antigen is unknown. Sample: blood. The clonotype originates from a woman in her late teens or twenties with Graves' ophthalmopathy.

CDR3 DNA sequence: TGTGCCTGGGGAACAGGGTTTCAGCCCCAGCATTTT. Protein: CAWGTGFQPQHF. This chain links TRBV30 with TRBJ1-5, with D maybe TRBD1 (6 bases). Germline V gives CDR1 GTSNPN, CDR2 SVGIG (reference sequence). The ends were cut back, 5 bases at V and 6 bases at J, with 11 bases in the middle. This CDR3 region has 12 residues.